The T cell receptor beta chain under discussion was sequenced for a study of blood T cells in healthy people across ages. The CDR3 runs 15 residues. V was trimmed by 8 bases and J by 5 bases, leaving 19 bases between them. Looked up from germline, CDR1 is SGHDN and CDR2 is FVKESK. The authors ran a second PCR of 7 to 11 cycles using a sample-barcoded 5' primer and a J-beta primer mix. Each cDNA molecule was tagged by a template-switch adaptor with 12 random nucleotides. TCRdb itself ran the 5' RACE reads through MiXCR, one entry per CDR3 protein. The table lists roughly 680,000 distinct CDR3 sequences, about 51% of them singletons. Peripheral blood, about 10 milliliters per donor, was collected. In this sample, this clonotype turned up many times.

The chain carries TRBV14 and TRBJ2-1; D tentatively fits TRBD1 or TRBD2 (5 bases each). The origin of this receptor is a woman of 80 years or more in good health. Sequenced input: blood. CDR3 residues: CASARDRLLDNEQFF. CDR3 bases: TGTGCCAGCGCCAGGGACCGGCTCCTCGACAATGAGCAGTTCTTC.